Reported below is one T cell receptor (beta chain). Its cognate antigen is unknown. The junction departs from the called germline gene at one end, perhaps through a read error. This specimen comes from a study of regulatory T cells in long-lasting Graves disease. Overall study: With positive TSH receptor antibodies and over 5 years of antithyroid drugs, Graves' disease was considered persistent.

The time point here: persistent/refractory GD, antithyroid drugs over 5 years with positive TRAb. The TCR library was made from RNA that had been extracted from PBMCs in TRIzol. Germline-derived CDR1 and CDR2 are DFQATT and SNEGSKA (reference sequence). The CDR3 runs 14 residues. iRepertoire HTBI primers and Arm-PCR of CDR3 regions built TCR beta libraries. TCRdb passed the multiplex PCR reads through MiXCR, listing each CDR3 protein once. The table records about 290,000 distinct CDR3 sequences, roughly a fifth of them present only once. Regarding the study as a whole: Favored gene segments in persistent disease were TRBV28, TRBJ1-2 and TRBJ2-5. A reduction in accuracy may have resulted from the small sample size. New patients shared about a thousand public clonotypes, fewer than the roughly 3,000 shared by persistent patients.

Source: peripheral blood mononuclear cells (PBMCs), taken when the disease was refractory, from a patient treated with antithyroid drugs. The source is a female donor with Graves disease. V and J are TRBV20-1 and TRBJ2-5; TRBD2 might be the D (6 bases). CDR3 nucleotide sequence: TGCGGTGCTAGAGTCCCGGGACTGGAAGAGACCCAGTACTTC. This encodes CGARVPGLEETQYF.